This record concerns one T cell receptor beta chain sequence. Its antigen is unidentified. This specimen belongs to a study of Tregs in tolerant kidney transplant recipients. About the study: Related graft donors supplied nonmyeloablative bone marrow transplants, and mixed chimerism was transient.

Overall study results and limits: This study did not directly address biological reproducibility. Tolerant patients' donor-specific Tregs expanded beyond overall Tregs, suggesting antigen-driven growth.

CDR1 LGHNA and CDR2 YNFKEQ come from the germline V gene. The J segment lost 8 bases and the V segment lost 6 bases, leaving 10 bases of the junction unmatched. The CDR3 has 15 residues. Clones were read by immunoSEQ multiplex PCR, and TCRdb kept only the in-frame ones, dropping some. The top ten clones hold 0.34% of a sample with about 100,000 clones, roughly 89% of them seen once. CD4+CD25+CD127- Tregs, CD4+CD25- non-Tregs, CD4 and CD8 cells were sorted. The chain links TRBV4-2 to TRBJ1-6, with 7 bases identical to TRBD1. Sequences were derived from CD4+ T cells from blood, sampled before the transplant. The clonotype comes from a human donor who received a combined kidney and bone marrow transplant. CDR3 coding DNA: TGTGCCAGCAGTAACGTCGGGACAGCGTATTCACCCCTCCACTTT. Protein: CASSNVGTAYSPLHF.